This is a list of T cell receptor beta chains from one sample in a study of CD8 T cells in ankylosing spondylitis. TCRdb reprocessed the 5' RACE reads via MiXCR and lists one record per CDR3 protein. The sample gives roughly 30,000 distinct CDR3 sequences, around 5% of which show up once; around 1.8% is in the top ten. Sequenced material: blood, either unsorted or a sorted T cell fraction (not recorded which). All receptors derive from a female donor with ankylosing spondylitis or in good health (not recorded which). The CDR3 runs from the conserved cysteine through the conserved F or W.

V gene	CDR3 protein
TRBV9	CASSYEGYQPQHF
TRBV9	CASSGETGANVLTF
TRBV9	CASSAPKETGRPDTQYF
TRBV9	CASSVRGDNEQFF
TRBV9	CASSNGLAGYTDTQYF
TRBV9	CASSAEVAEYEQYF
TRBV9	CASSVATSTSFTDTQYF
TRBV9	CASNLGGGSTNEKLFF
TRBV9	CASSPRLATSSYNEQFF
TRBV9	CASSVVGLEGETQYF
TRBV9	CASSAGTEDLAHF
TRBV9	CASSGGRITDTQYF
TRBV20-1	CSAPATGQGSYNSPLHF
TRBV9	CASSGQSGTHATNEKLFF